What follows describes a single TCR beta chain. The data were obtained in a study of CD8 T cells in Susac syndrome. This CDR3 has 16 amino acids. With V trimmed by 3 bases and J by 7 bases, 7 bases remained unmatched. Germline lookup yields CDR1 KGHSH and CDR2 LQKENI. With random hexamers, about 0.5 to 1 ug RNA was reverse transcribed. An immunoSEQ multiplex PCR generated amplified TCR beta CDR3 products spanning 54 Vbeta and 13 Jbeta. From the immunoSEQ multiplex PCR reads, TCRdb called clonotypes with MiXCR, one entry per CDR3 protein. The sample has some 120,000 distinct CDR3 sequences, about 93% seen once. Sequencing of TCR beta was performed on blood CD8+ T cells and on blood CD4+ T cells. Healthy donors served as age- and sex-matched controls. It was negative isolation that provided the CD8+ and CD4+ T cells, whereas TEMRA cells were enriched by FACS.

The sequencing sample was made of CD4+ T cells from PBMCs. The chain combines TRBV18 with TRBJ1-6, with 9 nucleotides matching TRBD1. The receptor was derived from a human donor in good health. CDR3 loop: CASSPNQQGANSPLHF. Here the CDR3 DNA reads TGTGCCAGCTCACCGAATCAACAGGGGGCCAATTCACCCCTCCACTTT.